The entry below gives a single TCR beta chain sequence along with its context. The PCR was carried out with 60 Vbeta primers and 13 Jbeta primers. Assay: immunoSEQ multiplex PCR; the TCRdb copy retains only in-frame clones and omits some. The repertoire holds tens of thousands of clones, with 75% to 85% as singletons. This specimen comes from a study of cytomegalovirus exposure and HLA in healthy donors. This CDR3 has 13 amino acids. Trimming removed 8 bases from V and 4 bases from J, with 12 bases in between. Germline values: CDR1 MNHNS, CDR2 SASEGT. The chain recombines TRBV6-1 with TRBJ1-5; D gene ambiguous. This receptor was taken from a male donor in good health and CMV-seronegative. Sequencing was performed on PBMCs. The CDR3 DNA follows: TGTGCCAGCGGGAGCAGCCCGAATCAGCCCCAGCATTTT. It specifies CASGSSPNQPQHF.